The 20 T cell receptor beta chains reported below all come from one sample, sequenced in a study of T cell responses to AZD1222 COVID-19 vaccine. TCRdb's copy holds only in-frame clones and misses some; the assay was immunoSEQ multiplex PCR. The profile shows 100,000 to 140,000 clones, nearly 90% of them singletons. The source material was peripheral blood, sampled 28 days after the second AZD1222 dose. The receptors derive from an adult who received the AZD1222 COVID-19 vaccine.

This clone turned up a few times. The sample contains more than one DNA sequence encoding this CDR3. The CDR3 sequence is CASSQGASQETQYF. CDR3 sequence (DNA): TGTGCCAGCAGCCAAGGGGCGTCACAAGAGACCCAGTACTTC. The chain joins TRBV3-1 (or the pseudogene TRBV3-2) to TRBJ2-5; D uncertain. V gave up 1 base and J gave up 2 bases, with 8 bases separating them. Germline CDR1 and CDR2: LGHDT and YNNKEL (reference sequence). This CDR3 is 14 amino acids long.

The CDR3 region has the DNA TGTGCCAGCTCGTACAGGGATTCACCCCTCCACTTT. It specifies CASSYRDSPLHF. The chain recombines TRBV21-1 with TRBJ1-6; the D call TRBD1 from the table was never checked on the DNA. TRBV21-1 corresponds to a pseudogene. The length of the CDR3 is 12 residues.

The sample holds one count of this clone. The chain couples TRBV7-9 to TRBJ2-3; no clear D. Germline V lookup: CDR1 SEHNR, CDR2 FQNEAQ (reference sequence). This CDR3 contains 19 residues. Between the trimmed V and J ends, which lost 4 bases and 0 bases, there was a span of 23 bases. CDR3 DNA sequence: TGTGCCAGCAGCTCGTCCGACGTGTGGGCCCTACTCAGCACAGATACGCAGTATTTT. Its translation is CASSSSDVWALLSTDTQYF.

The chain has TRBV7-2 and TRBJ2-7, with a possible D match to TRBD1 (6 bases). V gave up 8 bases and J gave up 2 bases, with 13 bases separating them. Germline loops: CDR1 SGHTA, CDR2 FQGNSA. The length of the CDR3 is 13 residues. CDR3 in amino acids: CASQLTGAYEQYF. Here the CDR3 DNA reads TGTGCCAGCCAACTGACAGGAGCCTACGAGCAGTACTTC.

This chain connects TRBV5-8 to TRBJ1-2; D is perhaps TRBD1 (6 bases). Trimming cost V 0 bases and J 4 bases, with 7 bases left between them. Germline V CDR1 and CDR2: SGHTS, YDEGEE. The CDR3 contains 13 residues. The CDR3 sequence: CASSLGQVYGYTF. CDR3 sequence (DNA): TGTGCCAGCAGCTTGGGACAGGTCTATGGCTACACCTTC.

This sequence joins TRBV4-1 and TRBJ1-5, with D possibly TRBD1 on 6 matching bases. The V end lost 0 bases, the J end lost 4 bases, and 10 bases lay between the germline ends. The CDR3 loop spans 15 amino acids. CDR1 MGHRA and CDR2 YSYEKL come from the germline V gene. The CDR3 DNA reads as TGCGCCAGCAGCCAAGATAGGGGGATAAATCAGCCCCAGCATTTT. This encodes CASSQDRGINQPQHF.

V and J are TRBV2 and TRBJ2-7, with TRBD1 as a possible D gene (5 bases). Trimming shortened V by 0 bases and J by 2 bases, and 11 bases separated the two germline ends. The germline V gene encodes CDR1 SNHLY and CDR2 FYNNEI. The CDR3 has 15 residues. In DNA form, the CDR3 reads TGTGCCAGCAGTGAAGCGCGAAGGGGCGCCTACGAGCAGTACTTC. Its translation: CASSEARRGAYEQYF.

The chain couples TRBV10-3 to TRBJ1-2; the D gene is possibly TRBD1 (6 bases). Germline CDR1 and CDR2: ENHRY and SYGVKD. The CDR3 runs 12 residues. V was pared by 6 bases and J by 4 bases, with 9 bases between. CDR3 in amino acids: CAIRRDTYGYTF. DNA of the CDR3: TGTGCCATCAGGCGGGACACCTATGGCTACACCTTC.

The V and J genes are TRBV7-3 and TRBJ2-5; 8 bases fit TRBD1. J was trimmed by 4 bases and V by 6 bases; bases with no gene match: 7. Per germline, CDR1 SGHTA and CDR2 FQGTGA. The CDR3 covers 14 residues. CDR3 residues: CASSPQGARETQYF. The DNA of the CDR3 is TGTGCCAGCAGTCCGCAGGGGGCGAGAGAGACCCAGTACTTC.

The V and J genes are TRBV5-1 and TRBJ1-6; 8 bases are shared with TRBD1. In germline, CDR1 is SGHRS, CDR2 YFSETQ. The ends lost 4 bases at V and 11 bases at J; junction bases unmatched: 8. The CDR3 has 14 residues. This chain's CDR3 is CASSTGQDRAPLHF. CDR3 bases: TGCGCCAGCAGCACGGGACAGGATCGGGCACCCCTCCACTTT.

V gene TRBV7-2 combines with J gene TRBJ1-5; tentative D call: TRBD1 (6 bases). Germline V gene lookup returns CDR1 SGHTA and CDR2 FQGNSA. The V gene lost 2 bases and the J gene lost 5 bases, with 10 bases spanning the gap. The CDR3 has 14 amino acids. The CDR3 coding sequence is TGTGCCAGCAGCTTACAGGGGCAATATCAGCCCCAGCATTTT. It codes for CASSLQGQYQPQHF.

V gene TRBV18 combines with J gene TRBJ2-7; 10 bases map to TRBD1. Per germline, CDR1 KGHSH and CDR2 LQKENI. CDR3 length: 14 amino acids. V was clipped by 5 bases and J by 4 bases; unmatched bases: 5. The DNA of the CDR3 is TGTGCCAGCTCAGCCGGGACAGGGGTATACGAGCAGTACTTC. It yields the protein CASSAGTGVYEQYF.

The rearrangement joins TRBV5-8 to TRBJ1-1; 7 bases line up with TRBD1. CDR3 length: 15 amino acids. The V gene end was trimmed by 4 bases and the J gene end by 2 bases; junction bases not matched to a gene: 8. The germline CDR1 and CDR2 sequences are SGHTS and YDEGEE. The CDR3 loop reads CASSTPGTVNTEAFF. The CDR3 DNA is TGTGCCAGCAGCACTCCCGGGACAGTAAACACTGAAGCTTTCTTT.

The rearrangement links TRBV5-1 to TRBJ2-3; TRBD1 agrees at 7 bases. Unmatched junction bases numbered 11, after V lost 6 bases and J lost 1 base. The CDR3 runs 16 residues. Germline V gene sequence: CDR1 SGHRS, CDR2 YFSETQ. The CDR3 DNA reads TGCGCCAGCACTCGGACCGGGACAGAAGGCACAGATACGCAGTATTTT. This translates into CASTRTGTEGTDTQYF. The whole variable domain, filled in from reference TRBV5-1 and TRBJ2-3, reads KAGVTQTPRYLIKTRGQQVTLSCSPISGHRSVSWYQQTPGQGLQFLFEYFSETQRNKGNFPGRFSGRQFSNSRSEMNVSTLELGDSALYLCASTRTGTEGTDTQYFGPGTRLTVL.

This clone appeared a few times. The DNA for the CDR3 is TGCGCCAGCAGCCAAGCCGGGCTGGGCGGGGAGCTGTTTTTT. Protein sequence: CASSQAGLGGELFF. This chain joins TRBV4-1 and TRBJ2-2, with no clear D. The V end was cut by 1 base, the J end by 7 bases, with 10 bases between. The germline V gene encodes CDR1 MGHRA and CDR2 YSYEKL. The CDR3 is made up of 14 amino acids.

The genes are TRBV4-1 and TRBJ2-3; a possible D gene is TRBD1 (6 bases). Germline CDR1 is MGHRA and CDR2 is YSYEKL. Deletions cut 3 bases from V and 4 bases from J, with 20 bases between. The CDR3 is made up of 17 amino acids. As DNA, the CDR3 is TGCGCCAGCAGCCAGGGGGCGACTTTTCTGAAGGCAGATACGCAGTATTTT. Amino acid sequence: CASSQGATFLKADTQYF.

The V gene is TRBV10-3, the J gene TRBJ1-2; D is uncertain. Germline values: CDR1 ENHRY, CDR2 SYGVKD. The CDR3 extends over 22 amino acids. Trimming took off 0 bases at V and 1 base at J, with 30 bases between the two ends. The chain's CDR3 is CAISESINFLNAHEFYNYGYTF. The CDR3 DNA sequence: TGTGCCATCAGTGAGTCGATTAATTTTTTAAACGCACACGAATTTTATAACTATGGCTACACCTTC.

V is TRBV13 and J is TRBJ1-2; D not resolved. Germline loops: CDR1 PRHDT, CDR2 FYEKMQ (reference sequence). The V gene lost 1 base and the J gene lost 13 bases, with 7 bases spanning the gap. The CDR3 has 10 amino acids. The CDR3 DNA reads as TGTGCCAGCAGCTTAGAAGACCTCACCTTC. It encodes CASSLEDLTF.

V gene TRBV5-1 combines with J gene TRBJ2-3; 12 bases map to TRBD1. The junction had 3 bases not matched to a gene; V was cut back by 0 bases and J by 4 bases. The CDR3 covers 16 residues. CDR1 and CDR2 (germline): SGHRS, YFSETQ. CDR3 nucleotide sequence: TGCGCCAGCAGCTTGGTGGGGACAGGGGGCGCAGATACGCAGTATTTT. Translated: CASSLVGTGGADTQYF. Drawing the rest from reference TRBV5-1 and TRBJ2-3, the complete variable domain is KAGVTQTPRYLIKTRGQQVTLSCSPISGHRSVSWYQQTPGQGLQFLFEYFSETQRNKGNFPGRFSGRQFSNSRSEMNVSTLELGDSALYLCASSLVGTGGADTQYFGPGTRLTVL.

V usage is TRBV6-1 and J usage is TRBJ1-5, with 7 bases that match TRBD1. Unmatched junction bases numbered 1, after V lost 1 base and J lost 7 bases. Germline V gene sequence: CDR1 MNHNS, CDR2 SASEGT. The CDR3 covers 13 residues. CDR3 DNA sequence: TGTGCCAGCAGTGAAGTACAGGGGCAGCCCCAGCATTTT. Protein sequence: CASSEVQGQPQHF.